The clone carrying this TCR beta chain was seen more than once but under ten times. Germline trimming cut 5 bases from V and 9 bases from J; bases unmatched to any gene: 1. This CDR3 region has 11 residues. CDR1 and CDR2 (germline): MNHNS, SASEGT. This sample was included in a study of beta chain features in type 1 diabetes. Study in general: Age and gender were similar between patients and healthy donors, as were cell yields.

Expressed TCRB transcripts were sequenced because the entire RNA isolate underwent reverse transcription. Data came from immunoSEQ multiplex PCR; TCRdb stores just in-frame clones and leaves some out. The profile shows 200,000 to 250,000 clones, 7.5% to 10% of them singletons. Source material: naive CD4+ T cells from blood. The chain carries TRBV6-1 and TRBJ2-3, with 8 bases lining up with TRBD2. The sequence was collected from a woman under 30 in good health. The CDR3 region is CASSPGGTQYF. CDR3 coding DNA: TGTGCCAGCAGTCCGGGGGGGACGCAGTATTTT.